This T cell receptor beta chain was captured in a study of blood T cell repertoires in COVID-19 (dated by TCRdb to the early 2020s). Background for the entire study: Samples from collaborators originated in the United States, Italy and Spain and spanned both the acute and convalescent phases of COVID-19. Where available, HLA class I and class II types were taken from metadata supplied by the sample provider and were not determined by assay-based typing. Sample metadata almost always included a de-identified subject ID, COVID-19 status, age in years and sex. The material from the prospective study consisted of cDNA or gDNA derived from T cells, B-cell-depleted T cells, or PBMCs. The dataset comprised deeply sampled blood TCRbeta repertoires from subjects exposed to, actively infected with, or recovered from COVID-19. A freely available public database, intended as a resource for researchers studying the immune response to SARS-CoV-2, is where the repertoires were released. Samples came from the ongoing ImmuneRACE study (first 160 participants) plus 1,254 subjects from 6 global collaborators. On the study overall, not on this receptor specifically: The quantity of clinical and demographic metadata differed by source and by participant and was supplied without curation.

TCRbeta CDR3 regions were amplified from genomic DNA using the immunoSEQ Assay, a bias-controlled multiplex PCR. Concerning the study's data processing: The number of nucleated cells in each sample was estimated from the amplification of reference gene primers within the assay. Sequence reads were collapsed and filtered to measure the absolute abundance of every unique TCRbeta CDR3 rearrangement. For each sample, productive Simpson clonality was calculated as the square root of Simpson's diversity index over productive rearrangements. TCRdb provides this immuneACCESS table in a form limited to in-frame rearrangements. Some clones are lacking; in checked studies, under half of them reflect an unresolved V gene, and why the rest are absent is not known. The V and J calls and the clone size are those of that table, but D and trimming were determined from the DNA. Here the sample has under 300,000 clones; around 86% occur a single time. Around an eighth of the sample comes from the top ten.

From its cysteine to its phenylalanine, the CDR3 spans 15 amino acids. Only the CDR3 DNA stays, 45 bases, in frame from base 1. The junction shows trimming of 6 bases on V and 4 bases on J, plus 16 bases between the germline ends. The germline V gene encodes CDR1 KGHDR and CDR2 SFDVKD. Whole blood was collected in K2EDTA tubes by collaborating institutions according to the institutions' own protocols. For TCRbeta analysis, collaborators shipped samples as frozen whole blood, isolated PBMCs, or DNA extracted from either of those sample types. Regarding this clone: Its recognized antigen is unknown. Nothing much larger sits one base from this clone, and base qualities are not available.

The chain uses TRBV24-1 and TRBJ2-3; perhaps TRBD2 is the D gene, with 5 bases matching. The clonotype originates from a man older than 75 with acute or convalescent COVID-19. Input material: peripheral blood. The CDR3 protein: CATSQGLPRADTQYF. The DNA reads as follows: TGTGCCACCAGTCAAGGACTTCCCCGGGCAGATACGCAGTATTTT.